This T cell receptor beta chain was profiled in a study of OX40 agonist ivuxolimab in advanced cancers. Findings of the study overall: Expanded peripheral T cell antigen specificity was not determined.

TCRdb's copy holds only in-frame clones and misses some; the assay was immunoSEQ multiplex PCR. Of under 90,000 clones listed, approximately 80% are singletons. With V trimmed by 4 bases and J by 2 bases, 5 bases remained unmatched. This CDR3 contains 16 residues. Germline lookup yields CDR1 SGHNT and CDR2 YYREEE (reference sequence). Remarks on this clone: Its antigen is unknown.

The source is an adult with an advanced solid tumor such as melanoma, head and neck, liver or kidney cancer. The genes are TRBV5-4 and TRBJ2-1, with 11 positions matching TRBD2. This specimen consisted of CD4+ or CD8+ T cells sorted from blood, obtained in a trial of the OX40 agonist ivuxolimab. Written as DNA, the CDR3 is TGTGCCAGCAGCGCGGGACTAGCGGTCGCCTACAATGAGCAGTTCTTC. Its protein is CASSAGLAVAYNEQFF.